Below, 22 T cell receptor beta chains from the same sample are listed, as sequenced in a study of CD8 T cells in ankylosing spondylitis. TCRdb independently ran MiXCR on the 5' RACE reads; one entry per CDR3 protein. The repertoire holds about 160,000 distinct CDR3 sequences, with around 18% as singletons. The sequenced sample consisted of blood, either unsorted or a sorted T cell fraction (not recorded which). These receptors originate from a male donor with ankylosing spondylitis or in good health (not recorded which).

A few counts support this clonotype. The chain is built from TRBV7-8 and TRBJ1-2, with D possibly being TRBD1 (6 bases). CDR3 length: 17 residues. Germline V gives CDR1 SGHVS, CDR2 FQNEAQ. V lost 1 base and J 0 bases, leaving 15 bases between the germline ends. The CDR3 here is CASSLGMLSGANYGYTF. Here the CDR3 DNA reads TGTGCCAGCAGCTTAGGAATGTTGTCAGGGGCTAACTATGGCTACACCTTC.

This clonotype was seen a handful of times. The chain is built from TRBV30 and TRBJ2-1; 9 bases agree with TRBD2. Looked up from germline, CDR1 is GTSNPN and CDR2 is SVGIG (reference sequence). The CDR3 runs to 15 residues. Trimming cost V 0 bases and J 6 bases; bases outside gene matches: 6. CDR3 in DNA: TGTGCCTGGAGTGTAGGGCTAGCGGGAACCAATGAGCAGTTCTTC. Encoded protein: CAWSVGLAGTNEQFF.

CDR3 bases: TGTGCCAGCAGAAAGACTAGCGGGATACCTGCAGATACGCAGTATTTT. Translating it yields CASRKTSGIPADTQYF. This sequence joins TRBV28 and TRBJ2-3; 11 bases align to TRBD2. The CDR3 is made up of 16 amino acids. The ends lost 6 bases at V and 4 bases at J; junction bases unmatched: 9. The germline V gene has CDR1 MDHEN and CDR2 SYDVKM.

This clonotype was counted ten times or more. This chain uses TRBV7-6 with TRBJ2-7; perhaps TRBD1 as D (5 bases). V lost 5 bases, J lost 3 bases, and 8 bases lay in between. Germline CDR1 is SGHVS and CDR2 is FNYEAQ. CDR3 length: 12 residues. Here the CDR3 DNA reads TGTGCCAGCAGCCATACAGGCTACGAGCAGTACTTC. It codes for CASSHTGYEQYF.

This clonotype has more than one count but fewer than ten. This chain links TRBV18 with TRBJ2-1; 7 bases agree with TRBD2. Looked up from germline, CDR1 is KGHSH and CDR2 is LQKENI. V lost 2 bases and J lost 3; bases outside the gene matches: 10. The CDR3 covers 17 residues. As DNA, the CDR3 is TGTGCCAGCTCACCAGCTCCGTGGCTAGCGGACTACAATGAGCAGTTCTTC. Encoded protein: CASSPAPWLADYNEQFF.

As concerns this clonotype: A much larger clone lies a single base off, so this may be a read error. The rearrangement links TRBV20-1 to TRBJ2-3; D not resolved. Germline V gene data show CDR1 as DFQATT and CDR2 as SNEGSKA (reference sequence). The CDR3 covers 12 residues. The CDR3 region is CSALINTATQYF. The CDR3 coding sequence is TGCAGTGCTCTCATCAACACAGCTACGCAGTATTTT.

This clonotype was seen a few times. This sequence joins TRBV5-6 and TRBJ1-1, with TRBD1 matching 9 bases. J gave up 8 bases and V 5 bases, and 4 bases lay outside the gene matches. The germline gives CDR1 SGHDT, CDR2 YYEEEE. The CDR3 has 12 residues. CDR3 DNA sequence: TGTGCCAGCAGAGCCGGGACAGGGGAAGCTTTCTTT. It translates to CASRAGTGEAFF. The entire variable domain, with the rest obtained from reference TRBV5-6 and TRBJ1-1, is as follows: DAGVTQSPTHLIKTRGQQVTLRCSPKSGHDTVSWYQQALGQGPQFIFQYYEEEERQRGNFPDRFSGHQFPNYSSELNVNALLLGDSALYLCASRAGTGEAFFGQGTRLTVV.

The rearrangement links TRBV12-3 or TRBV12-4 to TRBJ2-2, with TRBD1 as a possible D gene (5 bases). Trimming pared 6 bases from V and 4 bases from J, leaving 18 bases between. The CDR3 runs to 16 residues. In DNA form, the CDR3 reads TGTGCCAGCAGCAGGAGAAGCAGGGTCGTCACCGGGGAGCTGTTTTTT. This encodes CASSRRSRVVTGELFF.

The chain carries TRBV6-2 or TRBV6-3 and TRBJ1-1, with D maybe TRBD1 (5 bases). Germline V gene data show CDR1 as MNHEY and CDR2 as SVGEGT. The V end was cut by 6 bases, the J end by 6 bases, with 17 bases between. The CDR3 is 14 amino acids. The CDR3 DNA reads TGTGCCAGCAGGCGGGTCGGGGGGTTCGCTGAAGCTTTCTTT. This encodes CASRRVGGFAEAFF.

This clonotype occurred many times. V gene TRBV3-1 combines with J gene TRBJ2-2, with a tentative D call TRBD1 (5 bases). Germline assignment: CDR1 LGHDT and CDR2 YNNKEL (reference sequence). V lost 4 bases and J lost 2, with 17 bases in between. The CDR3 length is 17 residues. The CDR3: CASSPPSLRVNTGELFF. CDR3 in DNA: TGTGCCAGCAGCCCGCCTTCCCTCAGGGTAAACACCGGGGAGCTGTTTTTT.

This clonotype showed up many times. V usage is TRBV12-3 or TRBV12-4 and J usage is TRBJ2-7; possibly TRBD2 for D (5 bases). V gave up 3 bases and J gave up 3 bases, with 15 bases separating them. The CDR3 totals 15 residues. CDR3 DNA sequence: TGTGCCAGCAGTTTGGCTCCCGGGAACTTCTACGAGCAGTACTTC. This gives the protein CASSLAPGNFYEQYF.

This clonotype was observed at least ten times. The chain is built from TRBV10-3 and TRBJ1-2, with D uncertain. Trimming left V 0 bases short and J 8 bases short, with 10 bases between. This CDR3 region has 13 residues. Germline V lookup: CDR1 ENHRY, CDR2 SYGVKD. The CDR3 spells CAISESEGYGYTF. The CDR3 nucleotides read TGTGCCATCAGTGAGTCTGAAGGATACGGCTACACCTTC.

The chain links TRBV5-1 to TRBJ2-1, with TRBD2 as a possible D gene (5 bases). CDR1 and CDR2 from the germline V gene are SGHRS and YFSETQ. This CDR3 has 14 residues. Trimming stripped 0 bases from V and 2 bases from J, with 6 bases between. This CDR3 is CASSLVGAYNEQFF. CDR3 DNA: TGCGCCAGCAGCTTGGTCGGGGCCTACAATGAGCAGTTCTTC.

This sequence joins TRBV5-1 and TRBJ1-4; 7 bases match TRBD1. CDR1 and CDR2 (germline): SGHRS, YFSETQ. V lost 1 base to trimming and J lost 4 bases; unmatched junction nucleotides: 4. This CDR3 is 15 amino acids long. CDR3 residues: CASSLLGTDNEKLFF. CDR3 sequence (DNA): TGCGCCAGCAGCTTGCTCGGGACAGATAATGAAAAACTGTTTTTT. The whole variable domain, remainder taken from reference TRBV5-1 and TRBJ1-4, is KAGVTQTPRYLIKTRGQQVTLSCSPISGHRSVSWYQQTPGQGLQFLFEYFSETQRNKGNFPGRFSGRQFSNSRSEMNVSTLELGDSALYLCASSLLGTDNEKLFFGSGTQLSVL.

This clonotype has only a few counts. This chain connects TRBV12-3 or TRBV12-4 to TRBJ2-1; 7 nucleotides match TRBD2. CDR3 length: 18 amino acids. V lost 5 bases and J lost 6; bases outside the gene matches: 19. Written as DNA, the CDR3 is TGTGCCAGCAGTCCCAGAGGGGCGGGAGTTCCTTCGGGCAATGAGCAGTTCTTC. Translation gives CASSPRGAGVPSGNEQFF.

J is TRBJ2-1 and V is TRBV29-1; TRBD1 matches 9 bases. The CDR3 has 17 residues. The germline V gene encodes CDR1 SQVTM and CDR2 ANQGSEA. The V segment lost 0 bases and the J segment 4 bases; nucleotides outside the gene matches: 10. As DNA, the CDR3 is TGCAGCGTTGAAGATACCTCGGGACAGGGAGGATACAATGAGCAGTTCTTC. This sequence encodes CSVEDTSGQGGYNEQFF.

This clonotype has a handful of counts. This rearrangement joins TRBV20-1 to TRBJ2-1; D ambiguous. This CDR3 region has 12 residues. The ends were cut back, 5 bases at V and 10 bases at J, with 15 bases in the middle. The germline gives CDR1 DFQATT, CDR2 SNEGSKA (reference sequence). The DNA of the CDR3 is TGCAGTGCTCCCCAGCCCCTCGGGGAGCAGTTCTTC. Translation gives CSAPQPLGEQFF.

This clonotype appeared many times. J is TRBJ2-2 and V is TRBV6-5, with unresolved D. V was shortened by 2 bases and J by 7 bases, with 5 bases between the two germline ends. Germline values: CDR1 MNHEY, CDR2 SVGAGI. This CDR3 contains 12 residues. CDR3 in amino acids: CASSYGVGELFF. The CDR3 DNA is TGTGCCAGCAGTTACGGGGTCGGGGAGCTGTTTTTT.

This clonotype was counted only a few times. The chain recombines TRBV24-1 with TRBJ2-4, with D perhaps being TRBD1 or TRBD2 (5 bases each). Trimming left V 4 bases short and J 8 bases short, with 11 bases between. There are 13 residues in the CDR3. The germline V gene encodes CDR1 KGHDR and CDR2 SFDVKD. The CDR3 DNA is TGTGCCACCAGTGACGGGGCCCAGGACATTCAGTACTTC. As protein: CATSDGAQDIQYF.

The gene calls are TRBV5-1 and TRBJ1-2; the D is unclear. Germline V gene data show CDR1 as SGHRS and CDR2 as YFSETQ. V shed 0 bases and J shed 3 bases, with 9 bases lying between them. The CDR3 runs to 14 residues. For the CDR3, the DNA is TGCGCCAGCAGCTTGGACGCGAGGGACTATGGCTACACCTTC. Translating gives CASSLDARDYGYTF.

The table lists this clonotype with many counts. The rearrangement uses TRBV5-1 and TRBJ2-7; 8 nucleotides agree with TRBD2. The CDR3 covers 13 residues. CDR1 SGHRS and CDR2 YFSETQ come from the germline V gene. V lost 4 bases and J lost 6; bases outside the gene matches: 6. The CDR3 DNA follows: TGCGCCAGCAGCCCCGGGGGGGGGACCGAGCAGTACTTC. This codes for CASSPGGGTEQYF.

The rearrangement links TRBV7-9 to TRBJ2-3; D is undetermined. The V gene lost 7 bases and the J gene lost 3 bases, with 14 bases spanning the gap. Germline CDR1 is SEHNR and CDR2 is FQNEAQ (reference sequence). There are 14 residues in the CDR3. The CDR3 nucleotides read TGTGCCAGCACCTCTAGGCGGCGGACAGATACGCAGTATTTT. It translates to CASTSRRRTDTQYF. Variable domain in full (rest from reference TRBV7-9 and TRBJ2-3): DTGVSQNPRHKITKRGQNVTFRCDPISEHNRLYWYRQTLGQGPEFLTYFQNEAQLEKSRLLSDRFSAERPKGSFSTLEIQRTEQGDSAMYLCASTSRRRTDTQYFGPGTRLTVL.